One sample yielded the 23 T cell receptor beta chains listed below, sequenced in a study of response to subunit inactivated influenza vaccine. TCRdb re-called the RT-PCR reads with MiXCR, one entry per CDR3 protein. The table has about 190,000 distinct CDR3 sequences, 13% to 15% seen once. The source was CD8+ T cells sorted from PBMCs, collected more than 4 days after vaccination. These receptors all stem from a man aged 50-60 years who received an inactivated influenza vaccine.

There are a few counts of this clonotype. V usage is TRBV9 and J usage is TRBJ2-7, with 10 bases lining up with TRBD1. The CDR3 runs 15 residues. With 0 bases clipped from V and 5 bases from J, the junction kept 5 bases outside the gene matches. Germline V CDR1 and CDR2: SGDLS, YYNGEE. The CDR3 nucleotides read TGTGCCAGCAGCGTAGGACAGGGGGCGCACAACGAGCAGTACTTC. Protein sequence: CASSVGQGAHNEQYF.

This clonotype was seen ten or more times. The CDR3 DNA is TGTGCCAGCAGTTATGGGACCGGGGAGCTGTTTTTT. Translating it yields CASSYGTGELFF. The chain carries TRBV12-3 or TRBV12-4 and TRBJ2-2; D gene ambiguous. Between the trimmed V and J ends, which lost 4 bases and 5 bases, there was a span of 5 bases. This CDR3 spans 12 amino acids.

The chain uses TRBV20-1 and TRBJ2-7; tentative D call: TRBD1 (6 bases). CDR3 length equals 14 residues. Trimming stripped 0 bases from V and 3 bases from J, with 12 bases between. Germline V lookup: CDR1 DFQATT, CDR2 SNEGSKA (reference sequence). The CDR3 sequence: CSARDDRTDYEQYF. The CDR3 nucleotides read TGCAGTGCTAGAGATGATCGGACAGACTACGAGCAGTACTTC.

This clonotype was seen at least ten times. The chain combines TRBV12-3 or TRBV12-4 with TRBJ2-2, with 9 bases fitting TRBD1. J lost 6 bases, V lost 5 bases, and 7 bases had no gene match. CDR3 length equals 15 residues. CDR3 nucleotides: TGTGCCAGCAGTCCCGGGACAGGGACGGCCGGGGAGCTGTTTTTT. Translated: CASSPGTGTAGELFF.

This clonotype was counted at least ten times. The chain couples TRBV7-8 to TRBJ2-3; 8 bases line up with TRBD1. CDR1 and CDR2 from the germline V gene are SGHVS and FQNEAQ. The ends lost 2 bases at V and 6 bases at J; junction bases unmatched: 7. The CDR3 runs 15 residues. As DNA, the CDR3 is TGTGCCAGCAGCTTAACCCAGTACAGGGGGGATACGCAGTATTTT. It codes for CASSLTQYRGDTQYF.

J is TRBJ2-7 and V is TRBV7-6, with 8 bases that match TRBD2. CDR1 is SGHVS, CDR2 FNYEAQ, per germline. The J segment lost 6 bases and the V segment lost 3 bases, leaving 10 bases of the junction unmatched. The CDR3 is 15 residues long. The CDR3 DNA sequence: TGTGCCAGCAGCTTCATAGCGGGAAGCGGAGCCGAGCAGTACTTC. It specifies CASSFIAGSGAEQYF. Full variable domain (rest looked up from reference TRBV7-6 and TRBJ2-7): GAGVSQSPRYKVTKRGQDVALRCDPISGHVSLYWYRQALGQGPEFLTYFNYEAQQDKSGLPNDRFSAERPEGSISTLTIQRTEQRDSAMYRCASSFIAGSGAEQYFGPGTRLTVT.

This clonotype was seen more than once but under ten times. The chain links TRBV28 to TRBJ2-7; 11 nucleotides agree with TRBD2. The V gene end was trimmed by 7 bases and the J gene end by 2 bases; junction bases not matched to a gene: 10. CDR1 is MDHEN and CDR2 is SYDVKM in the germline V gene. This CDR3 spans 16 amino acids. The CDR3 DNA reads TGTGCCAGCATCACTAAGGGACTAGCGGAGCCCTACGAGCAGTACTTC. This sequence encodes CASITKGLAEPYEQYF.

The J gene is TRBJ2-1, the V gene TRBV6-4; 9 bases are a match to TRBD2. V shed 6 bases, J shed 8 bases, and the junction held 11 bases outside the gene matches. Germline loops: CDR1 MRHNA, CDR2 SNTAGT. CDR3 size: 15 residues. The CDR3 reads CASSRRALAGDEQFF. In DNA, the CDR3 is TGTGCCAGCAGCCGAAGGGCCTTAGCGGGGGATGAGCAGTTCTTC.

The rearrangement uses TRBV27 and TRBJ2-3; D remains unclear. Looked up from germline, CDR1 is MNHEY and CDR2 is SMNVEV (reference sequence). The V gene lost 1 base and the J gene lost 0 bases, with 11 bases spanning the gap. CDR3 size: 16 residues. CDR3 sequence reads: CASSLLIGLSTDTQYF. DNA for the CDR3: TGTGCCAGCAGTTTATTAATCGGCCTGAGCACAGATACGCAGTATTTT.

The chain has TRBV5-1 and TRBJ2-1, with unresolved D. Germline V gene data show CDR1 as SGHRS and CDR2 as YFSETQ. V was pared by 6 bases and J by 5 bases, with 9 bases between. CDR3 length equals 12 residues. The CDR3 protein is CASKLGNNEQFF. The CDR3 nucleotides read TGCGCCAGCAAACTGGGCAACAATGAGCAGTTCTTC.

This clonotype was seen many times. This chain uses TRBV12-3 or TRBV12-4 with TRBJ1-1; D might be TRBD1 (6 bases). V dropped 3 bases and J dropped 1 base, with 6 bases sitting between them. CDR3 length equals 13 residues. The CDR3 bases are TGTGCCAGCAGTTTGGGACAGAACACTGAAGCTTTCTTT. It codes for CASSLGQNTEAFF.

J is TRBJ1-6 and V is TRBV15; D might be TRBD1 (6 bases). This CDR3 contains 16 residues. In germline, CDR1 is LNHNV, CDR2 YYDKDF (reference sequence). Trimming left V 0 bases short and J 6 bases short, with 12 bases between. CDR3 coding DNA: TGTGCCACCAGCAGAGAGAGGGGGGCGGTTAATTCACCCCTCCACTTT. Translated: CATSRERGAVNSPLHF.

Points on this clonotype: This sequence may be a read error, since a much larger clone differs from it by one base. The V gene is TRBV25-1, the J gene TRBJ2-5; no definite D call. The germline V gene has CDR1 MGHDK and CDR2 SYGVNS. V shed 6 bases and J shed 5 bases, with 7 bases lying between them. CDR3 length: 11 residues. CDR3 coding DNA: TGTGCCAGCAGGTTTGGGGAGACCCAGTACTTC. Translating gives CASRFGETQYF.

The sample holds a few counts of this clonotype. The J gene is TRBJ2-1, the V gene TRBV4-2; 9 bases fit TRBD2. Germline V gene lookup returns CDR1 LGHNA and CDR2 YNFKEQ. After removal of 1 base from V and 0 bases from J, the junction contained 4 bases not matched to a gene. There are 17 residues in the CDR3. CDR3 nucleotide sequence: TGTGCCAGCAGCCAAGTGGGTAGCGGGAGCTCCTACAATGAGCAGTTCTTC. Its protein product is CASSQVGSGSSYNEQFF.

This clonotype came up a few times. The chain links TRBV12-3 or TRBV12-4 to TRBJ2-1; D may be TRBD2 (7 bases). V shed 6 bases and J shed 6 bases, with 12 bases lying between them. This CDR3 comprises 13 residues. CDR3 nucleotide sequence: TGTGCCAGCAGCCCCGGGGGGCCCAATGAGCAGTTCTTC. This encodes CASSPGGPNEQFF.

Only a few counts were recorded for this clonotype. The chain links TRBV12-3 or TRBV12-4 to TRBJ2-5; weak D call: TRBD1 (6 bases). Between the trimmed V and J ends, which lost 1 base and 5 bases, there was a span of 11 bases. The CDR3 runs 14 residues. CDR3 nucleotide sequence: TGTGCCAGCAGTTTAGAGCAGGGGATGGAGACCCAGTACTTC. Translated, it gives CASSLEQGMETQYF.

DNA for the CDR3: TGTGCCTGGAGTGTGGGGACAGGGGGCTACGAGCAGTACTTC. It encodes CAWSVGTGGYEQYF. This chain links TRBV30 with TRBJ2-7, with 11 bases that match TRBD1. The CDR3 loop spans 14 amino acids. Germline CDR1 GTSNPN, CDR2 SVGIG (reference sequence). The trim removed 0 bases at V and 3 bases at J, leaving 1 base unmatched.

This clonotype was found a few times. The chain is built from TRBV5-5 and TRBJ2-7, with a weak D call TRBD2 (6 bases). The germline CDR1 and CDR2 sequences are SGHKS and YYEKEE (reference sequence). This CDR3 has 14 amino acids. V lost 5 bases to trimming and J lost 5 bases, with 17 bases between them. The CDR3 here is CASSFGGGNHEQYF. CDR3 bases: TGTGCCAGCAGTTTTGGAGGCGGGAACCACGAGCAGTACTTC.

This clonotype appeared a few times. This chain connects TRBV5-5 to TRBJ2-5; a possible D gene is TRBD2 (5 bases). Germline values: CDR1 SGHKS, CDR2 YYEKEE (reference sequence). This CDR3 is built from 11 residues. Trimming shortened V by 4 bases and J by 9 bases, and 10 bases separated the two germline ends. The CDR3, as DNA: TGTGCCAGCAGCCAGCAGAGGGCCCAGTACTTC. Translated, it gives CASSQQRAQYF.

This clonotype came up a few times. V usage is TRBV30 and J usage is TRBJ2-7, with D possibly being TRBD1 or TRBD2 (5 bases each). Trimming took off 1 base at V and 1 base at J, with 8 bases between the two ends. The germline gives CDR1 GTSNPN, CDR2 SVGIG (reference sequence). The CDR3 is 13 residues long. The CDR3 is CAWSGDGSYEQYF. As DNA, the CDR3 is TGTGCCTGGAGTGGGGACGGATCCTACGAGCAGTACTTC.

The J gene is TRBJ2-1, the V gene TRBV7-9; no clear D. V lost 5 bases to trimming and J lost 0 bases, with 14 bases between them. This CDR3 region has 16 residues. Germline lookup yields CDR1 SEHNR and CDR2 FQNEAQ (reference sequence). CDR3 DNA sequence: TGTGCCAGCAGCCCCTCCGAAAGTTCCTCCTACAATGAGCAGTTCTTC. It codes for CASSPSESSSYNEQFF.

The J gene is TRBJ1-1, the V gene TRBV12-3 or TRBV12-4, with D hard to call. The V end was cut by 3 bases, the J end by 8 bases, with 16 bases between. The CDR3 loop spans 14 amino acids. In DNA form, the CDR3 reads TGTGCCAGCAGTTTCGGGTCTTCTGGTATCGAAGCTTTCTTT. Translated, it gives CASSFGSSGIEAFF.

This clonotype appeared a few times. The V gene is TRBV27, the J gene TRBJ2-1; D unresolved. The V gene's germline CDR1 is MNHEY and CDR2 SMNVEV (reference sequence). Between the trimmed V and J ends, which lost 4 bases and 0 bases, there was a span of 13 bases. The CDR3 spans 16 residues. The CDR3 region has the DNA TGTGCCAGCAGTTCGGAACAGTTTGGCTCCTACAATGAGCAGTTCTTC. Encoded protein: CASSSEQFGSYNEQFF.